There are a few counts of the clone carrying this TCR beta chain. The data originate from a study of blood T cell repertoires in COVID-19. At the level of the study: The United States, Italy and Spain were the sources of the acute and convalescent COVID-19 samples. From T cells, B-cell-depleted T cells, or PBMCs came the material, which was cDNA or gDNA.

Methods used by the authors: Amplification of reference gene primers provided the estimated nucleated cell counts. The repertoire was sequenced with immunoSEQ multiplex PCR; TCRdb's copy has only in-frame clones and lacks some. The V and J calls and clone size come from that table; D and trimming were worked out from the DNA. The sample holds about 44,000 clones; more than 65% are singletons and the top ten take about 4%. V lost 3 bases and J lost 2; bases outside the gene matches: 4. In germline, CDR1 is KGHSH, CDR2 LQKENI. The CDR3 runs to 17 residues. The rearrangement joins TRBV18 to TRBJ2-6; TRBD2 aligns across 10 bases. This clonotype was sampled from a woman in her seventies with acute or convalescent COVID-19. The sequenced sample was peripheral blood. The CDR3 DNA sequence: TGTGCCAGCTCACCGCCTAGCGGGAGTACTGGGGCCAACGTCCTGACTTTC. The encoded protein is CASSPPSGSTGANVLTF.